These 24 T cell receptor beta chains came from one sample sequenced in a study of T cell responses to AZD1222 COVID-19 vaccine. The repertoire was sequenced with immunoSEQ multiplex PCR; TCRdb's copy has only in-frame clones and lacks some. The sample lists 160,000 or so clones, 85% to 95% seen once, with 1.5% in the top ten. The sequencing here drew on peripheral blood, taken 28 days after the second AZD1222 dose. The receptors stem from an adult who received the AZD1222 COVID-19 vaccine.

This clone has only one observation. CDR3 DNA: TGTGCCAGCTCCTATCTAGCGGGAGTCGATGAGCAGTTCTTC. It specifies CASSYLAGVDEQFF. The V and J genes are TRBV3-1 (or the pseudogene TRBV3-2) and TRBJ2-1, with 10 bases aligning to TRBD2. CDR3 length: 14 amino acids. Germline-derived CDR1 and CDR2 are LGHDT and YNNKEL (reference sequence). Germline trimming cut 8 bases from V and 8 bases from J; bases unmatched to any gene: 9.

The chain links TRBV1 to TRBJ1-2. TRBV1 is classified as a pseudogene. The CDR3 is made up of 14 amino acids. The CDR3 nucleotides read TGCACCAGCAGCCAAGGTCGGCCTGCGAGAGGCTACACCTTC. Translation: CTSSQGRPARGYTF.

The CDR3 DNA reads as TGTGCCAGCAGCTTAGGGGGAATAAGCGAGCAGTACTTC. Translated: CASSLGGISEQYF. This rearrangement joins TRBV5-6 to TRBJ2-7; D is perhaps TRBD1 (6 bases). Germline V gives CDR1 SGHDT, CDR2 YYEEEE. The CDR3 runs 13 residues. V was clipped by 2 bases and J by 6 bases, with 12 bases between them.

This clone was seen more than once but under ten times. The chain carries TRBV3-1 (or the pseudogene TRBV3-2) and TRBJ1-2; D unresolved. The CDR3 runs 16 residues. The V gene lost 4 bases and the J gene lost 0 bases, with 15 bases spanning the gap. Germline V gives CDR1 LGHDT, CDR2 YNNKEL (reference sequence). CDR3 amino acids: CASSRAKGGANYGYTF. The CDR3 nucleotides read TGTGCCAGCAGCCGGGCCAAGGGAGGCGCTAACTATGGCTACACCTTC.

This clone was observed once. Other DNA sequences of this sample code for an identical CDR3. V gene TRBV3-1 (or the pseudogene TRBV3-2) combines with J gene TRBJ2-7; D remains unclear. The CDR3 loop spans 11 amino acids. CDR1 and CDR2 (germline): LGHDT, YNNKEL (reference sequence). Deletions cut 4 bases from V and 1 base from J, with 2 bases between. The CDR3 sequence: CASSRSYEQYF. The CDR3 DNA sequence: TGTGCCAGCAGCCGATCCTACGAGCAGTACTTC.

The rearrangement joins TRBV2 to TRBJ1-2, with a weak D call TRBD1 (5 bases). The CDR3 sequence is 13 residues long. The germline V gene encodes CDR1 SNHLY and CDR2 FYNNEI. V lost 6 bases and J lost 3, with 11 bases in between. For the CDR3, the DNA is TGTGCCAGCAGAACCGGGGGGGACTATGGCTACACCTTC. Its translation: CASRTGGDYGYTF. The full variable domain, in which reference TRBV2 and TRBJ1-2 provide the parts outside the CDR3, is EPEVTQTPSHQVTQMGQEVILRCVPISNHLYFYWYRQILGQKVEFLVSFYNNEISEKSEIFDDQFSVERPDGSNFTLKIRSTKLEDSAMYFCASRTGGDYGYTFGSGTRLTVV.

The chain couples TRBV4-1 to TRBJ1-4; D may be TRBD1 (6 bases). V was pared by 1 base and J by 0 bases, with 15 bases between. This CDR3 spans 18 amino acids. Germline V gene lookup returns CDR1 MGHRA and CDR2 YSYEKL. Here the CDR3 DNA reads TGCGCCAGCAGCCAAGGCGACGGAGGGGGTGCAACTAATGAAAAACTGTTTTTT. Translating gives CASSQGDGGGATNEKLFF.

The CDR3 reads CASSRRDNEQFF. The CDR3 DNA follows: TGTGCCAGCAGCCGCCGGGACAATGAGCAGTTCTTC. V usage is TRBV5-4 and J usage is TRBJ2-1; D remains unclear. The CDR3 has 12 amino acids. Per the germline V gene, CDR1 is SGHNT and CDR2 is YYREEE (reference sequence). V was clipped by 4 bases and J by 5 bases, with 7 bases between them. The complete variable domain, with remaining parts taken from reference TRBV5-4 and TRBJ2-1, reads ETGVTQSPTHLIKTRGQQVTLRCSSQSGHNTVSWYQQALGQGPQFIFQYYREEENGRGNFPPRFSGLQFPNYSSELNVNALELDDSALYLCASSRRDNEQFFGPGTRLTVL.

The chain carries TRBV6-5 and TRBJ2-7; D uncertain. The CDR3 covers 14 residues. V lost 0 bases, J lost 2 bases, and 8 bases lay in between. Germline lookup yields CDR1 MNHEY and CDR2 SVGAGI. The CDR3 nucleotides read TGTGCCAGCAGTTACTCGCTGAATACCTACGAGCAGTACTTC. It translates to CASSYSLNTYEQYF.

This chain joins TRBV30 and TRBJ1-2; D gene unclear. V lost 2 bases to trimming and J lost 0 bases, with 7 bases between them. CDR1 and CDR2 from the germline V gene are GTSNPN and SVGIG (reference sequence). The CDR3 has 13 residues. CDR3 protein: CAWSRTANYGYTF. In DNA, the CDR3 is TGTGCCTGGAGTAGAACAGCTAACTATGGCTACACCTTC. Drawing the rest from reference TRBV30 and TRBJ1-2, the complete variable domain is SQTIHQWPATLVQPVGSPLSLECTVEGTSNPNLYWYRQAAGRGLQLLFYSVGIGQISSEVPQNLSASRPQDRQFILSSKKLLLSDSGFYLCAWSRTANYGYTFGSGTRLTVV.

The chain carries TRBV7-9 and TRBJ2-1, with unresolved D. CDR1 SEHNR and CDR2 FQNEAQ come from the germline V gene (reference sequence). Between the trimmed V and J ends, which lost 10 bases and 6 bases, there was a span of 7 bases. The CDR3 runs 10 residues. The CDR3 loop reads CATEGNEQFF. The CDR3 DNA sequence: TGTGCCACCGAAGGCAATGAGCAGTTCTTC.

The rearrangement links TRBV5-4 to TRBJ2-1; D is perhaps TRBD2 (5 bases). The CDR3 runs 16 residues. Germline loops: CDR1 SGHNT, CDR2 YYREEE (reference sequence). V dropped 4 bases and J dropped 2 bases, with 16 bases sitting between them. The CDR3 DNA reads TGTGCCAGCAGCCCTATGGCCAGCGGTACCTACAATGAGCAGTTCTTC. Encoded protein: CASSPMASGTYNEQFF.

The genes are TRBV5-4 and TRBJ1-2; 8 bases agree with TRBD1. CDR1 is SGHNT, CDR2 YYREEE, per germline (reference sequence). This CDR3 is 13 amino acids long. Trimming at V came to 3 bases and at J to 6 bases, leaving 4 bases not matched to a gene. Here the CDR3 reads CASSSDRGNGYTF. CDR3 in DNA: TGTGCCAGCAGCTCCGACAGGGGAAATGGCTACACCTTC. Combining the CDR3 with reference TRBV5-4 and TRBJ1-2 gives the whole variable domain ETGVTQSPTHLIKTRGQQVTLRCSSQSGHNTVSWYQQALGQGPQFIFQYYREEENGRGNFPPRFSGLQFPNYSSELNVNALELDDSALYLCASSSDRGNGYTFGSGTRLTVV.

This chain uses TRBV5-5 with TRBJ1-5; D unresolved. Trimming left V 2 bases short and J 4 bases short, with 10 bases between. The germline CDR1 and CDR2 sequences are SGHKS and YYEKEE (reference sequence). This CDR3 is built from 14 residues. CDR3 DNA: TGTGCCAGCAGCTTATGGCCGGAAAATCAGCCCCAGCATTTT. Amino acid sequence: CASSLWPENQPQHF.

The chain uses TRBV28 and TRBJ2-3; TRBD2 matches 8 bases. This CDR3 has 20 residues. The germline V gene has CDR1 MDHEN and CDR2 SYDVKM. The trim removed 1 base at V and 2 bases at J, leaving 17 bases unmatched. CDR3 sequence: CASSLFISTLAGSTTDTQYF. The CDR3 DNA sequence: TGTGCCAGCAGTTTATTCATATCAACCTTAGCGGGATCTACCACAGATACGCAGTATTTT.

The count of this clone is one. V is TRBV10-3 and J is TRBJ1-1; D is unclear. This CDR3 spans 14 amino acids. The germline V and J ends were trimmed by 2 bases and 1 base, with 8 bases remaining between them. In germline, CDR1 is ENHRY, CDR2 SYGVKD. CDR3 nucleotides: TGTGCCATCAGTGAGGAGTTAAAGAACACTGAAGCTTTCTTT. Its protein product is CAISEELKNTEAFF.

The genes are TRBV7-9 and TRBJ1-6, with D unclear. This CDR3 is 13 amino acids long. CDR1 and CDR2 from the germline V gene are SEHNR and FQNEAQ (reference sequence). V lost 5 bases and J lost 7, with 9 bases in between. The CDR3 loop reads CASSAFLNSPLHF. CDR3 in DNA: TGTGCCAGCAGCGCTTTTCTGAATTCACCCCTCCACTTT. Full variable domain (remainder filled in from reference TRBV7-9 and TRBJ1-6): DTGVSQNPRHKITKRGQNVTFRCDPISEHNRLYWYRQTLGQGPEFLTYFQNEAQLEKSRLLSDRFSAERPKGSFSTLEIQRTEQGDSAMYLCASSAFLNSPLHFGNGTRLTVT.

This chain links TRBV5-6 with TRBJ1-2; no firm D call. The CDR3 is 15 residues long. The germline V gene encodes CDR1 SGHDT and CDR2 YYEEEE. V gave up 3 bases and J gave up 7 bases, with 19 bases separating them. The CDR3 sequence: CASSSSPDTWGGYTF. DNA of the CDR3: TGTGCCAGCAGCTCATCTCCCGACACCTGGGGTGGCTACACCTTC.

The genes are TRBV30 and TRBJ1-5; a possible D gene is TRBD1 (5 bases). CDR1 GTSNPN and CDR2 SVGIG come from the germline V gene (reference sequence). This CDR3 has 16 residues. V was cut by 2 bases and J by 0 bases, with 14 bases left in between. CDR3 protein: CAWSSRGSHSNQPQHF. The CDR3 nucleotides are TGTGCCTGGAGTTCCCGGGGCAGCCATAGCAATCAGCCCCAGCATTTT.

The V and J genes are TRBV28 and TRBJ2-7, with 7 bases aligning to TRBD1. Germline V gives CDR1 MDHEN, CDR2 SYDVKM. J gave up 4 bases and V 5 bases, and 8 bases lay outside the gene matches. The CDR3 has 14 residues. The CDR3 reads CASSLRGSLYEQYF. The CDR3 DNA reads as TGTGCCAGCAGTCTCAGGGGGTCTTTATACGAGCAGTACTTC.

V gene TRBV5-6 combines with J gene TRBJ1-4; the match to TRBD1 covers 9 bases. The germline gives CDR1 SGHDT, CDR2 YYEEEE. The V and J ends lost 2 bases and 10 bases, in that order; junction bases with no gene match: 6. This CDR3 is built from 14 residues. CDR3 DNA sequence: TGTGCCAGCAGCTTCCGGAAACAGGGGGCAAAACTGTTTTTT. Encoded protein: CASSFRKQGAKLFF.

The CDR3 loop reads CASSRGVTETLSTDTQYF. CDR3 DNA: TGTGCCAGCAGCAGGGGGGTTACGGAGACCCTTAGCACAGATACGCAGTATTTT. V usage is TRBV5-5 and J usage is TRBJ2-3, with D possibly being TRBD1 or TRBD2 (6 bases each). V was trimmed by 4 bases and J by 0 bases, leaving 21 bases between them. The CDR3 totals 18 residues. In germline, CDR1 is SGHKS, CDR2 YYEKEE (reference sequence).

V is TRBV4-1 and J is TRBJ1-3, with D hard to call. The CDR3 length is 17 residues. Trimming removed 1 base from V and 0 bases from J, with 13 bases in between. The germline CDR1 and CDR2 sequences are MGHRA and YSYEKL. This chain's CDR3 is CASSQGVRPSSGNTIYF. Written as DNA, the CDR3 is TGCGCCAGCAGCCAAGGAGTCAGACCTAGCTCTGGAAACACCATATATTTT.

The chain carries TRBV7-6 and TRBJ1-6, with TRBD1 matching 8 bases. The germline V gene has CDR1 SGHVS and CDR2 FNYEAQ. With V trimmed by 1 base and J by 7 bases, 3 bases remained unmatched. The CDR3 consists of 15 residues. In nucleotides, the CDR3 is TGTGCCAGCAGCTTAGGGACAGGGAAAAATTCACCCCTCCACTTT. Its translation: CASSLGTGKNSPLHF.